Reported below is one T cell receptor beta chain. What it binds is not known. V was clipped by 5 bases and J by 4 bases, with 9 bases between them. This CDR3 is built from 12 residues. CDR1 LNHDA and CDR2 SQIVND come from the germline V gene (reference sequence). The PCR made use of 60 Vbeta and 13 Jbeta primers. The assay was immunoSEQ multiplex PCR, and TCRdb's table has in-frame clones only and misses some. This sample yields about 31,000 clones, of which roughly 60% are seen a single time; about a fifth belongs to the top ten. This entry belongs to a study of cytomegalovirus exposure and HLA in healthy donors. The study, taken as a whole, reports: TCR beta V segments were, for the most part, productive about 87% or about 30% of the time in an earlier analysis. Some public TCRs appeared in many individuals, while most sequences were rare. Sequencing likely generated an artifact that appeared as a cluster of highly shared sequence variants.

The sequencing input was PBMCs. The chain combines TRBV19 with TRBJ2-7; a possible D gene is TRBD1 (5 bases). This TCR derives from a man between 45 and 60 years old in good health and CMV-seropositive. Here the CDR3 reads CASSLQGYEQYF. The CDR3 DNA reads TGTGCCAGTAGTTTGCAGGGTTACGAGCAGTACTTC.